This T cell receptor beta chain was observed in a study of post-analysis software for immune sequencing data. Tagging with unique molecular identifiers was a feature of the TCR beta cDNA libraries. MiXCR, run by TCRdb on the PCR reads, gives a single entry per CDR3 protein. Here the sample spans some 690,000 distinct CDR3 sequences, approximately 59% being singletons. This receptor was taken from a girl aged 2-10 years with multiple sclerosis. The sample comprised blood.

This CDR3 is CASSPRQGIRETQYF. Here the CDR3 DNA reads TGTGCCAGCAGTCCCCGACAGGGGATCCGCGAGACCCAGTACTTC. The chain carries TRBV2 and TRBJ2-5, with 8 bases identical to TRBD1. Germline-derived CDR1 and CDR2 are SNHLY and FYNNEI. The ends lost 5 bases at V and 5 bases at J; junction bases unmatched: 10. The CDR3 is made up of 15 amino acids.